This entry features one T cell receptor beta chain sequence. This entry belongs to a study of identical twins. TCRdb independently ran MiXCR on the 5' RACE reads; one entry per CDR3 protein. Of some 600,000 distinct CDR3 sequences in the sample, under 8.5% were seen once. The V gene end was trimmed by 7 bases and the J gene end by 4 bases; junction bases not matched to a gene: 11. This CDR3 contains 15 residues. These data are also associated with another study on yellow fever vaccine responses in identical twins. That work contributes: Reportedly, twins showed a vaccine T cell response that looked partly convergent and partly personalized.

The chain has TRBV12-3 or TRBV12-4 and TRBJ2-7, with 9 bases fitting TRBD1. The TCR comes from a woman in her late teens or twenties in good health. Sequencing used PBMCs. This CDR3 reads CASTSPGQGVYEQYF. The CDR3 bases are TGTGCCAGCACCTCCCCGGGACAGGGCGTATACGAGCAGTACTTC.